These T cell receptor beta chains were read from a single sample in a study of blood T cell repertoires in COVID-19. Repertoires were generated with immunoSEQ multiplex PCR, while TCRdb's copy carries only in-frame clones and drops some. Of some 260,000 clones in the sample, roughly 89% are singletons; the top ten hold under 10%. The sample taken for sequencing was PBMCs or T cells enriched from blood (not recorded which). The receptors derive from a man in his forties who had recovered from COVID-19. Each CDR3 is given with its conserved first and last residue. Fields, in order: J gene, V gene, D gene, CDR3 DNA, CDR3 protein. A D gene is named only where the DNA matches it firmly.

j_call: TRBJ2-2; v_call: TRBV27; d_call: TRBD1; cdr3_nt: TGTGCCAGCAGGCCGGACAGGGTGCGCGCCGGGGAGCTGTTTTTT; cdr3_aa: CASRPDRVRAGELFF
j_call: TRBJ1-4; v_call: TRBV2; d_call: -; cdr3_nt: TGTGCCAGCAGTACGGACAGAGCGGCTGAAAAACTGTTTTTT; cdr3_aa: CASSTDRAAEKLFF
j_call: TRBJ2-3; v_call: TRBV7-9; d_call: TRBD1; cdr3_nt: TGTGCCAGCAGCTTAGTAACCGGGACAGGGGGCCAAGATACGCAGTATTTT; cdr3_aa: CASSLVTGTGGQDTQYF
j_call: TRBJ2-4; v_call: TRBV7-9; d_call: -; cdr3_nt: TGTGCCAGCAGCTTCCGACAGCAAAATAAAAACATTCAGTACTTC; cdr3_aa: CASSFRQQNKNIQYF
j_call: TRBJ2-7; v_call: TRBV5-4; d_call: TRBD1; cdr3_nt: TGTGCCAGCAGCCGAACCGGACAGGGTAACTCCTACGAGCAGTACTTC; cdr3_aa: CASSRTGQGNSYEQYF
j_call: TRBJ1-1; v_call: TRBV6-4; d_call: TRBD1; cdr3_nt: TGTGCCAGCAGTGATGGGACAGGGGGTCGGACTGAAGCTTTCTTT; cdr3_aa: CASSDGTGGRTEAFF
j_call: TRBJ1-5; v_call: TRBV7-2; d_call: -; cdr3_nt: TGTGCCAGCAGCCCCGTGGCGGGGCTTGGGAATCAGCCCCAGCATTTT; cdr3_aa: CASSPVAGLGNQPQHF
j_call: TRBJ2-1; v_call: TRBV9; d_call: TRBD1; cdr3_nt: TGTGCCAGCAGCTATGGGACAGGGGGTTGGAATGAGCAGTTCTTC; cdr3_aa: CASSYGTGGWNEQFF
j_call: TRBJ1-2; v_call: TRBV19; d_call: -; cdr3_nt: -; cdr3_aa: CASGFGQGADDTF
j_call: TRBJ1-1; v_call: TRBV30; d_call: -; cdr3_nt: TGTGCCTGGAGTCCCAATTTCCAGAACACTGAAGCTTTCTTT; cdr3_aa: CAWSPNFQNTEAFF
j_call: TRBJ1-2; v_call: TRBV9; d_call: TRBD1; cdr3_nt: TGTGCCAGCAGCCCGGACAGGGGAGCGTATGGCTACACCTTC; cdr3_aa: CASSPDRGAYGYTF
j_call: TRBJ2-3; v_call: TRBV30; d_call: TRBD1; cdr3_nt: TGTGCCTGGAGTGAGACAGGGTCAGATACGCAGTATTTT; cdr3_aa: CAWSETGSDTQYF
j_call: TRBJ2-2; v_call: TRBV11-3; d_call: -; cdr3_nt: TGTGCCAGCAGCTTAGGTCTTGGAGGGGTGGTCACCGGGGAGCTGTTTTTT; cdr3_aa: CASSLGLGGVVTGELFF
j_call: TRBJ2-7; v_call: TRBV19; d_call: -; cdr3_nt: TGTGCCAGTAGTACCGGACAGTCCTACGAGCAGTACTTC; cdr3_aa: CASSTGQSYEQYF
j_call: TRBJ1-2; v_call: TRBV30; d_call: -; cdr3_nt: TGTGCCTGGAGTGTTGGGGGGAACCTCTATGGCTACACCTTC; cdr3_aa: CAWSVGGNLYGYTF
j_call: TRBJ1-4; v_call: TRBV30; d_call: TRBD1; cdr3_nt: TGTGCCTGGAGCTGGGGACAGGGTACAGAAAAACTGTTTTTT; cdr3_aa: CAWSWGQGTEKLFF